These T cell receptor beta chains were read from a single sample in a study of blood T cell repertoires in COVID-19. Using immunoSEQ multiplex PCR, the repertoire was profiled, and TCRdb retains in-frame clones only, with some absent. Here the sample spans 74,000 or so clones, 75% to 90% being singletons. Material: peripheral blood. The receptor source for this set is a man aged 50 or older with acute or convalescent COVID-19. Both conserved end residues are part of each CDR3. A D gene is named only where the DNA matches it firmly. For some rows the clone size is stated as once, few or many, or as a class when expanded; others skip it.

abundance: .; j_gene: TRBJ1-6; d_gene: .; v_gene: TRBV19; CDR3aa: CASSISGVGGNSPLHF; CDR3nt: TGTGCCAGTAGTATATCCGGGGTCGGAGGAAATTCACCCCTCCACTTT
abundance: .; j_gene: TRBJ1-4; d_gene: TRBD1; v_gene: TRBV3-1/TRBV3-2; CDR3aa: CASSQGQGGWVDEKLFF; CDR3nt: TGTGCCAGCAGCCAAGGACAGGGAGGTTGGGTTGATGAAAAACTGTTTTTT
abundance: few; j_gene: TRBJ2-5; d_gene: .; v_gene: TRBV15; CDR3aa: CATSRDIGETQYF; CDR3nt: TGTGCCACCAGCAGAGATATCGGAGAGACCCAGTACTTC
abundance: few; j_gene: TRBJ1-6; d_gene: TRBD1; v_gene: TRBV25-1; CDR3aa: CASSDGTGGLSPLHF; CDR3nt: TGTGCCAGCAGTGACGGGACAGGGGGTTTGTCACCCCTCCACTTT
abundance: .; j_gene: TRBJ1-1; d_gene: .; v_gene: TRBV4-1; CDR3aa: CASSPWSRGPTEAFF; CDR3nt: TGCGCCAGCAGCCCATGGTCTAGGGGCCCCACTGAAGCTTTCTTT
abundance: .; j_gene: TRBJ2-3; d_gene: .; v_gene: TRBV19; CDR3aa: CASSIEAGLYTDTQYF; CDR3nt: TGTGCCAGTAGTATAGAGGCAGGCTTGTACACAGATACGCAGTATTTT
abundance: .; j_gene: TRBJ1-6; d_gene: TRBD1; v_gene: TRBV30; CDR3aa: CAWSGGRGNSPLHF; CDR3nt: TGTGCCTGGAGTGGTGGCAGGGGGAATTCACCCCTCCACTTT
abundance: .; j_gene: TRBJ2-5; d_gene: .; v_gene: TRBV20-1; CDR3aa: CSASPIGVQETQYF; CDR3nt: TGCAGTGCTAGTCCGATCGGGGTTCAAGAGACCCAGTACTTC
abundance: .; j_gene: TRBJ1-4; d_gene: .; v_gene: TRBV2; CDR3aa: CASSWGRDEKLFF; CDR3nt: TGTGCCAGCAGTTGGGGGCGCGATGAAAAACTGTTTTTT
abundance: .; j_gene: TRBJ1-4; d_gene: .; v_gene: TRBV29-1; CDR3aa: CSVERGGSEKLFF; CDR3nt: TGCAGCGTTGAGAGGGGGGGTTCCGAAAAACTGTTTTTT
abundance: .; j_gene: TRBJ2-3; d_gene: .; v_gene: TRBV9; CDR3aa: CASSASGEADTQYF; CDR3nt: TGTGCCAGCAGCGCCTCGGGAGAGGCAGATACGCAGTATTTT
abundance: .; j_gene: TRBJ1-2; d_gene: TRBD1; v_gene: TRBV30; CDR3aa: CAWRPSLGTGKGYTF; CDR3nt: TGTGCCTGGAGGCCGAGTCTTGGGACAGGGAAAGGCTACACCTTC
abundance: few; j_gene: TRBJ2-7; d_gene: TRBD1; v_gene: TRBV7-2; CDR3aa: CASSLETGHYEQYF; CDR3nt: TGTGCCAGCAGCTTGGAGACAGGGCACTACGAGCAGTACTTC
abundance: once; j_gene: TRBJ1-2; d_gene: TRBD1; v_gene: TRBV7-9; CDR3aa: CASSFGQGDNGYTF; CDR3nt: TGTGCCAGCAGCTTCGGACAGGGCGATAATGGCTACACCTTC
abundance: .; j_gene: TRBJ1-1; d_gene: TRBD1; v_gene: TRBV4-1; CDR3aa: CASSPRGGRRTEAFF; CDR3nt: TGCGCCAGCAGCCCTCGAGGGGGCCGGAGGACTGAAGCTTTCTTT
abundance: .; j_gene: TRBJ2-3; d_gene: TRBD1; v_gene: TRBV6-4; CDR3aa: CASSDSVQGETDTQYF; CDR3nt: TGTGCCAGCAGTGACTCGGTACAGGGGGAAACAGATACGCAGTATTTT
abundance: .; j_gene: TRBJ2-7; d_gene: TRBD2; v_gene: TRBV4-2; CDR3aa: CASSPLAGVVYEQYF; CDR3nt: TGTGCCAGCAGCCCACTAGCGGGAGTTGTCTACGAGCAGTACTTC